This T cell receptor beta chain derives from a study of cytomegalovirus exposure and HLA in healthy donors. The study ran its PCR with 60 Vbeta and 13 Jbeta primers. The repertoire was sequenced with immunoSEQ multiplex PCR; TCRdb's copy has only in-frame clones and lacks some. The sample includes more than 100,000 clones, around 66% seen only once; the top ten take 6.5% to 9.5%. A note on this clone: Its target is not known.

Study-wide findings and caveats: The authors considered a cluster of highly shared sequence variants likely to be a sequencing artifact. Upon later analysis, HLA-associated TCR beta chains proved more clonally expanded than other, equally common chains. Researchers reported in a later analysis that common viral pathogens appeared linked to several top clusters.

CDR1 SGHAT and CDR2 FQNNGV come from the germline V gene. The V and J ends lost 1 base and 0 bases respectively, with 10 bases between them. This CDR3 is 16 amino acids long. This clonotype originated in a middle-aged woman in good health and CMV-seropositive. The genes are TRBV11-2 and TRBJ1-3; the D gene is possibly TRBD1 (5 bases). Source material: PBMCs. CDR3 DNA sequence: TGTGCCAGCAGCTTAGGGGGGGGTATCTCTGGAAACACCATATATTTT. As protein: CASSLGGGISGNTIYF.